These T cell receptor beta chains were read from a single sample in a study of CD8 T cells in Susac syndrome. TCRdb reprocessed the immunoSEQ multiplex PCR reads with MiXCR, giving one entry per CDR3 protein. Of about 71,000 distinct CDR3 sequences listed, 93% are singletons. Specimen: CD4+ T cells from PBMCs. The receptors were sampled from a human donor with Susac syndrome. CDR3s include the opening cysteine and the closing phenylalanine or tryptophan. The D gene is left open where the match is weak. A clone size is listed for some rows: how often the clone was seen (once, few, many), or a class if it is expanded.

D	V	J	size	CDR3	DNA
TRBD1	TRBV6-2/TRBV6-3	TRBJ1-1	once	CASSYSISEPGQANTEAFF	TGTGCCAGCAGTTACTCGATTAGCGAACCGGGACAGGCGAACACTGAAGCTTTCTTT
-	TRBV19	TRBJ1-5	-	CASSGGGSSNQPQHF	TGTGCCAGTAGTGGTGGCGGGAGCAGCAATCAGCCCCAGCATTTT
-	TRBV3-1	TRBJ1-2	-	CASTLRGEFYGYTF	TGTGCCAGCACCCTAAGAGGCGAGTTCTATGGCTACACCTTC
TRBD1	TRBV5-6	TRBJ2-5	-	CASSPRTGRGETQYF	TGTGCCAGCAGCCCTCGGACAGGGAGAGGGGAGACCCAGTACTTC
TRBD2	TRBV13	TRBJ2-2	-	CASSSVLAGYDTGELFF	TGTGCCAGCAGCTCCGTTCTAGCGGGGTATGACACCGGGGAGCTGTTTTTT
TRBD1	TRBV28	TRBJ2-5	-	CASSFRDRGFRETQYF	TGTGCCAGCAGTTTCCGGGACAGGGGGTTTAGGGAGACCCAGTACTTC
-	TRBV4-1	TRBJ1-4	-	CASSRVQGTNEKLFF	TGCGCCAGCAGCCGAGTACAGGGTACTAATGAAAAACTGTTTTTT
TRBD2	TRBV7-8	TRBJ2-5	-	CASSPGGADETQYF	TGTGCCAGCAGTCCCGGGGGGGCCGATGAGACCCAGTACTTC
-	TRBV7-2	TRBJ1-2	-	CASSLYERRGYGYTF	TGTGCCAGCAGCTTATATGAGCGGCGGGGCTATGGCTACACCTTC
-	TRBV11-3	TRBJ2-1	once	CASSLDRTRDYNEQFF	TGTGCCAGCAGCTTAGATAGAACACGGGACTACAATGAGCAGTTCTTC
-	TRBV14	TRBJ2-7	-	CASSRLGEQYF	TGTGCCAGCAGCCGCTTGGGAGAGCAGTACTTC
TRBD1	TRBV12-3/TRBV12-4	TRBJ2-7	-	CASSLVPFDRGPHYYEQYF	TGTGCCAGCAGTTTAGTCCCTTTCGACAGGGGGCCCCACTACTACGAGCAGTACTTC
TRBD2	TRBV3-1	TRBJ2-5	-	CASSQLGSGTETQYF	TGTGCCAGCAGCCAACTAGGGAGCGGGACAGAGACCCAGTACTTC
-	TRBV5-6	TRBJ2-5	-	CASSLGSTGVRETQYF	TGTGCCAGCAGCTTGGGCAGCACTGGCGTCAGGGAGACCCAGTACTTC
TRBD1	TRBV2	TRBJ2-7	-	CASSEYWTGQGEQYF	TGTGCCAGCAGTGAATACTGGACAGGGCAGGGCGAGCAGTACTTC
TRBD2	TRBV18	TRBJ2-5	-	CASSPPGGLGETQYF	TGTGCCAGCTCACCTCCGGGAGGGTTGGGAGAGACCCAGTACTTC
TRBD1	TRBV10-3	TRBJ1-1	-	CAISDRDRGNTEAFF	TGTGCCATCAGTGATCGGGACAGGGGGAACACTGAAGCTTTCTTT
TRBD2	TRBV12-3/TRBV12-4	TRBJ2-3	-	CASSLITLAGQITDTQYF	TGTGCCAGCAGTTTAATCACGCTAGCGGGCCAAATCACAGATACGCAGTATTTT